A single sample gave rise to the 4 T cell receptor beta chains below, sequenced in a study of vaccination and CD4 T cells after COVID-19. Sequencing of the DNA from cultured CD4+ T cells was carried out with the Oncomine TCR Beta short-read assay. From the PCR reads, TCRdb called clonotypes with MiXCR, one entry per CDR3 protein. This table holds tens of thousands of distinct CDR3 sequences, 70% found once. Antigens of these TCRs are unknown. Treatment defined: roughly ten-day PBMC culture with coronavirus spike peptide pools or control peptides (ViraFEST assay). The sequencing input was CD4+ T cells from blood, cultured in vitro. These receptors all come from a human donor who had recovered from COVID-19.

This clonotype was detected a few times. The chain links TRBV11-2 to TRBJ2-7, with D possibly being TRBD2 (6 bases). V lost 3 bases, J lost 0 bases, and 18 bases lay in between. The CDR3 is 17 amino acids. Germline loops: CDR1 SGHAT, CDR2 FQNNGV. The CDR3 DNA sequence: TGTGCCAGCAGCTTTCAACCTGGGGGGTCAAGCTCCTACGAGCAGTACTTC. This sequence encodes CASSFQPGGSSSYEQYF. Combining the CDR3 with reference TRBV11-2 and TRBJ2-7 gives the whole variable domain EAGVAQSPRYKIIEKRQSVAFWCNPISGHATLYWYQQILGQGPKLLIQFQNNGVVDDSQLPKDRFSAERLKGVDSTLKIQPAKLEDSAVYLCASSFQPGGSSSYEQYFGPGTRLTVT.

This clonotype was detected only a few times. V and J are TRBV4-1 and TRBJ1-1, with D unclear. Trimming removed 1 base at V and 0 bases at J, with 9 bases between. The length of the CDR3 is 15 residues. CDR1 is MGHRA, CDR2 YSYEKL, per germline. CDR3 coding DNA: TGCGCCAGCAGCCAAGCGGCAGACATGAACACTGAAGCTTTCTTT. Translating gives CASSQAADMNTEAFF.

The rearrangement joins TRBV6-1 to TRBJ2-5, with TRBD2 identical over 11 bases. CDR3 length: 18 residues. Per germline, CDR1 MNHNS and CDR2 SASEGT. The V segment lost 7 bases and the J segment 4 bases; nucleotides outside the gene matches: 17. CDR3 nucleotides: TGTGCCAGCATCAAAATTCCCCAACTAGCGGGAGAGGGAGAGACCCAGTACTTC. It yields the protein CASIKIPQLAGEGETQYF.

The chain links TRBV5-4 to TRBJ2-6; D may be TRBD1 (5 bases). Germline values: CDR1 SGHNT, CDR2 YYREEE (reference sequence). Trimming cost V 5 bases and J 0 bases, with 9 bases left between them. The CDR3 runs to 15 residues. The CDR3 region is CASSLDSSGANVLTF. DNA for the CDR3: TGTGCCAGCAGTCTCGACAGCTCTGGGGCCAACGTCCTGACTTTC.